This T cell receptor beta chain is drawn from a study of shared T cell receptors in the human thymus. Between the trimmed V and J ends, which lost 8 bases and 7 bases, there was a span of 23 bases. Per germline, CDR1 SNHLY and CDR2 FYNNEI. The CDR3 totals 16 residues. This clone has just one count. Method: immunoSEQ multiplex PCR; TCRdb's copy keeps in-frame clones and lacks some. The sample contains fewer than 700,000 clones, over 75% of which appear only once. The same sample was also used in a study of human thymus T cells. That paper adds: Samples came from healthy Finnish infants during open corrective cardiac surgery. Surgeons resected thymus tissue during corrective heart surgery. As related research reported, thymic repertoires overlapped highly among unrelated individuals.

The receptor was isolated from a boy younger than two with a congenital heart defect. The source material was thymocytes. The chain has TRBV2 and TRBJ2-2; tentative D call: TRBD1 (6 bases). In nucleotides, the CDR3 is TGTGCCAGCCGGGACACCCGGACTCGAGTTTACGGGGAGCTGTTTTTT. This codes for CASRDTRTRVYGELFF.